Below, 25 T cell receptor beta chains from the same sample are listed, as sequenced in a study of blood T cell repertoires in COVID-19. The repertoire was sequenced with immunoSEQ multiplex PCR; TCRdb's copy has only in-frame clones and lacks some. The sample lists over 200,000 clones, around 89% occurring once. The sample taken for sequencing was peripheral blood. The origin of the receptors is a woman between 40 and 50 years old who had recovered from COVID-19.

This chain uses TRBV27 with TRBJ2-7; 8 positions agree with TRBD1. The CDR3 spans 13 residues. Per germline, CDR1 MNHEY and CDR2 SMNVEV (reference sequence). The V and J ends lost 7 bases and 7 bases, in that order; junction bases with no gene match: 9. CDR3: CASTDRGPREQYV. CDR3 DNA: TGTGCCAGCACCGACAGGGGCCCGAGGGAGCAGTACGTC.

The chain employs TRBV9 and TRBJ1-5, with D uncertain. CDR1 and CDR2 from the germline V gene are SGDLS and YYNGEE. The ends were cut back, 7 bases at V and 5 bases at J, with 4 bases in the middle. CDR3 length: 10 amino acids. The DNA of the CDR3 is TGTGCCAGCGGAGATCAGCCCCAGCATTTT. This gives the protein CASGDQPQHF.

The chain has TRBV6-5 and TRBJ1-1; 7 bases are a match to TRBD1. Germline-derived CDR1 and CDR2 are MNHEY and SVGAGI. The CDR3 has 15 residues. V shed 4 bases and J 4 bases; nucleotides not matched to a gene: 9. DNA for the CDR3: TGTGCCAGCAGTTCCGGCCCCACAGGGGTCACTGAAGCTTTCTTT. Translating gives CASSSGPTGVTEAFF.

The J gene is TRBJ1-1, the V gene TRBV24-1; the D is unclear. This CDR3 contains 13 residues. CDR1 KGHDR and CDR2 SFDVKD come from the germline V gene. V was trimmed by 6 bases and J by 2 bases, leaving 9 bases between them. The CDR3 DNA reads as TGTGCCACCAGTCGTGGCCTTAACACTGAAGCTTTCTTT. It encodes CATSRGLNTEAFF.

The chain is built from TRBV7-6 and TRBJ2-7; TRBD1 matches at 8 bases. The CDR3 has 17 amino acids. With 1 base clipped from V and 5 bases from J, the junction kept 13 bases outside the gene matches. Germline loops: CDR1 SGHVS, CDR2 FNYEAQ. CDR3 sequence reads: CASSLGLSGTGRDEQYF. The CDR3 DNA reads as TGTGCCAGCAGCTTAGGACTATCCGGGACAGGTCGCGACGAGCAGTACTTC. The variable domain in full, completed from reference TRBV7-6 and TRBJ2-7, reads GAGVSQSPRYKVTKRGQDVALRCDPISGHVSLYWYRQALGQGPEFLTYFNYEAQQDKSGLPNDRFSAERPEGSISTLTIQRTEQRDSAMYRCASSLGLSGTGRDEQYFGPGTRLTVT.

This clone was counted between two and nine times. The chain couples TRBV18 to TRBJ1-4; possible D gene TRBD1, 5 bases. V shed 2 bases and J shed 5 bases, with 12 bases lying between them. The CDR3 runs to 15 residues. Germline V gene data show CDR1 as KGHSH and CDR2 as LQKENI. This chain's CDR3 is CASSPVGVRNEKLFF. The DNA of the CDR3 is TGTGCCAGCTCACCAGTAGGGGTGCGGAATGAAAAACTGTTTTTT.

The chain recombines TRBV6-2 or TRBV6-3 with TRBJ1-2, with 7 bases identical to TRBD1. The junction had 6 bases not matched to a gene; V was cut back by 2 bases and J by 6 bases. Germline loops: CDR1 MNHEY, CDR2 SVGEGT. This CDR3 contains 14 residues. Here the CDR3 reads CASSYPRQGDGYTF. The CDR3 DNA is TGTGCCAGCAGTTACCCCCGACAGGGAGATGGCTACACCTTC.

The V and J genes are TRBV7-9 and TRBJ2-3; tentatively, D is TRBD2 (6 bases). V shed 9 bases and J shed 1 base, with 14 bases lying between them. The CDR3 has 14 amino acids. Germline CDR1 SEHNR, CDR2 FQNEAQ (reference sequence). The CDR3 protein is CASVSSGGTDTQYF. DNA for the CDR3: TGTGCCAGTGTTTCTTCGGGGGGCACAGATACGCAGTATTTT.

For the CDR3, the DNA is TGTGCCAGCTCCGGGACTAGCGGGAGGGGGGCCTACAATGAGCAGTTCTTC. Encoded protein: CASSGTSGRGAYNEQFF. The chain combines TRBV9 with TRBJ2-1; 16 bases map to TRBD2. The J segment lost 2 bases and the V segment lost 7 bases, leaving 6 bases of the junction unmatched. The CDR3 loop spans 17 amino acids. Germline loops: CDR1 SGDLS, CDR2 YYNGEE.

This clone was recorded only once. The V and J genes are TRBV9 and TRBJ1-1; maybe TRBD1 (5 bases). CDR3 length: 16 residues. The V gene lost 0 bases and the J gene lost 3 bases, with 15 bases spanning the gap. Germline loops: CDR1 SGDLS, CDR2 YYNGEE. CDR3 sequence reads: CASSVGQGSWDTEAFF. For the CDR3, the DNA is TGTGCCAGCAGCGTAGGTCAGGGTTCATGGGACACTGAAGCTTTCTTT.

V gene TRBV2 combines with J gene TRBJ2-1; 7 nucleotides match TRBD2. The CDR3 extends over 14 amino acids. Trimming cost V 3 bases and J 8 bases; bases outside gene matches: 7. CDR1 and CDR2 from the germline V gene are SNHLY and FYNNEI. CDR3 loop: CASSEFRGGYEQFF. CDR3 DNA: TGTGCCAGCAGTGAGTTTAGGGGAGGGTATGAGCAGTTCTTC.

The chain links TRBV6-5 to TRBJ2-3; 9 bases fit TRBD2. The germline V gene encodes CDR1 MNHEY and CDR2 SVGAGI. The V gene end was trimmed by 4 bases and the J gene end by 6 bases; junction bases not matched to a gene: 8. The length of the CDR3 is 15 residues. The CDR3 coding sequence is TGTGCCAGCAGTTCGCCTAGCGGGGTTATGGATACGCAGTATTTT. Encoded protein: CASSSPSGVMDTQYF.

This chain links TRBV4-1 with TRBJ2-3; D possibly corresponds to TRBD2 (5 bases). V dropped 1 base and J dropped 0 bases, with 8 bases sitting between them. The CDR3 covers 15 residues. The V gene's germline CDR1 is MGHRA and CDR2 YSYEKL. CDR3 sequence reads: CASSQGESSTDTQYF. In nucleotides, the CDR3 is TGCGCCAGCAGCCAAGGGGAGTCTAGCACAGATACGCAGTATTTT.

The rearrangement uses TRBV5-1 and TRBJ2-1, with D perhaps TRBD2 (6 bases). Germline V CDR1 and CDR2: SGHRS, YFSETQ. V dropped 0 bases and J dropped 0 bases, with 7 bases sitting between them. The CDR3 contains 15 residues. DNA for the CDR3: TGCGCCAGCAGCTTGGGCGGGGCCTCCTACAATGAGCAGTTCTTC. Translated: CASSLGGASYNEQFF.

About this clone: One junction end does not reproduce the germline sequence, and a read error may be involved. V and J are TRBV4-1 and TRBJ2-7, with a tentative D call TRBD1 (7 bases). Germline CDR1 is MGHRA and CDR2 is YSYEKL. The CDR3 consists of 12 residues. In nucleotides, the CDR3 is TGCGCCAGCACAGGGGGTGTTGCGGGACGCATCTTC. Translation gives CASTGGVAGRIF.

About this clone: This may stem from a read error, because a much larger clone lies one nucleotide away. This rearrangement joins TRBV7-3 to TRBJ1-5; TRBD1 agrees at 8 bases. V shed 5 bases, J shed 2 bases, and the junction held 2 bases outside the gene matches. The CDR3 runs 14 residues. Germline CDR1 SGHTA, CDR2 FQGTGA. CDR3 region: CASSPQGGNQPQHF. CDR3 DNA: TGTGCCAGCAGCCCACAGGGGGGCAATCAGCCCCAGCATTTT.

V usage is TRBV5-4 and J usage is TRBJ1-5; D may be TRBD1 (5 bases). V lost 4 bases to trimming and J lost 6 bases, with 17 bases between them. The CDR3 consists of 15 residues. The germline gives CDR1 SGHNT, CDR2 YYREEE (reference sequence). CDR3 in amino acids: CASSHGGEVGQPQHF. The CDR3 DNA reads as TGTGCCAGCAGCCACGGGGGGGAGGTCGGTCAGCCCCAGCATTTT.

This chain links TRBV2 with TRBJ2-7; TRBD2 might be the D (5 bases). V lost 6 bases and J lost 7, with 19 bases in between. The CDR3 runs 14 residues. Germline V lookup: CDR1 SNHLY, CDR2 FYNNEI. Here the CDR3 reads CASSPPREAGEQYF. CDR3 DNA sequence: TGTGCCAGCAGCCCGCCCCGGGAAGCCGGGGAGCAGTACTTC.

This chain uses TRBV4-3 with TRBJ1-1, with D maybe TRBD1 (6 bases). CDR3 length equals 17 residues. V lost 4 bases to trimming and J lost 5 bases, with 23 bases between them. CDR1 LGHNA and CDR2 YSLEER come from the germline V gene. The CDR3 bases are TGCGCCAGCAGCCCCGGGCGGGGGGCAGGGGCCGAGACTGAAGCTTTCTTT. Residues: CASSPGRGAGAETEAFF.

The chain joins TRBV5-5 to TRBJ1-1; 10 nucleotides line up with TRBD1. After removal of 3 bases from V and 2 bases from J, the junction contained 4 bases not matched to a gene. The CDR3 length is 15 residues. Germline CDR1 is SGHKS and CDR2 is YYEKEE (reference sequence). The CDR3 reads CASSWGQGSNTEAFF. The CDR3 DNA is TGTGCCAGCAGCTGGGGACAGGGGAGTAACACTGAAGCTTTCTTT.

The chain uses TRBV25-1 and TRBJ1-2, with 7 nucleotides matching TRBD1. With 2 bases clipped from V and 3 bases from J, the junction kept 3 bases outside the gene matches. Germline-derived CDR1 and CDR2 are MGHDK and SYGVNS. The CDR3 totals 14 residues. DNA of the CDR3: TGTGCCAGCAGTGAACCCGGGACAGACTATGGCTACACCTTC. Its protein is CASSEPGTDYGYTF.

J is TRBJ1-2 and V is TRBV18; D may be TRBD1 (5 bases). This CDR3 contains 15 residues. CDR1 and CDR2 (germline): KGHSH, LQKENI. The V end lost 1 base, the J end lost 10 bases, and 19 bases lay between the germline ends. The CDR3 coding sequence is TGTGCCAGCTCACCACGGGGGGAAAGGGCGAGGGACTACACCTTC. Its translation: CASSPRGERARDYTF.

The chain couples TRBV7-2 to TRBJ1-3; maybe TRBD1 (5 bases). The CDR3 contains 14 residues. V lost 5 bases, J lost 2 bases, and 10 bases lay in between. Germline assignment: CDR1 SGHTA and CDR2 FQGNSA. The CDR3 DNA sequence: TGTGCCAGCAGCGGGGGGGGAGCTGGAAACACCATATATTTT. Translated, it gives CASSGGGAGNTIYF.

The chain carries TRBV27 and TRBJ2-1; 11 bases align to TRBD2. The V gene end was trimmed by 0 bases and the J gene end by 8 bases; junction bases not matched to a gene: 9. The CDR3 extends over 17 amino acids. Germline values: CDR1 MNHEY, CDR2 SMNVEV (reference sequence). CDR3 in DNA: TGTGCCAGCAGTTTATCCCTACCGGGACTAGCGGTCGATGAGCAGTTCTTC. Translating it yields CASSLSLPGLAVDEQFF.

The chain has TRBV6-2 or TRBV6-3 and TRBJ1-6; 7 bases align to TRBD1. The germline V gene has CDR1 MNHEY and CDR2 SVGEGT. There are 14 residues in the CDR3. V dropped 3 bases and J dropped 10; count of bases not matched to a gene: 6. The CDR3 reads CASSYAGQISPLHF. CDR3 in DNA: TGTGCCAGCAGTTATGCGGGACAGATATCACCCCTCCACTTT.